The clone carrying this TCR beta chain was found many times. Losses at the gene ends were 0 bases for V and 6 bases for J; bases not matched to a gene: 7. The CDR3 runs 16 residues. Germline assignment: CDR1 LGHNA and CDR2 YSLEER. Regarding time point: newly diagnosed GD, antithyroid drugs for less than 3 months. The TCR library was made from RNA extracted from PBMCs. American Thyroid Association guidelines served as the basis for diagnosing Graves' disease. The data originate from a study of regulatory T cells in long-lasting Graves disease. Study overall: Antithyroid drugs had been taken under 3 months by newly diagnosed Graves' patients.

Building of the TCR beta libraries involved iRepertoire HTBI primers and Arm-PCR of CDR3 regions. TCRdb re-derived calls from the multiplex PCR reads in MiXCR, one entry per CDR3 protein. The sample lists a few hundred thousand distinct CDR3 sequences, approximately 12% occurring once. The data were also submitted as part of a second study, on T cells in Graves' hyperthyroidism and ophthalmopathy. From that second work: Researchers barred patients who had uncontrolled infection, other autoimmune disease, pregnancy or lactation.

The starting material was peripheral blood mononuclear cells (PBMCs), obtained at new diagnosis, from a patient treated with antithyroid drugs. The chain uses TRBV4-3 and TRBJ2-1; TRBD2 matches 8 bases. The receptor comes from a woman in her late teens or twenties with Graves disease. CDR3 in DNA: TGCGCCAGCAGCCAAGATGGGACTAGTCCCTTCAATGAGCAGTTCTTC. Protein: CASSQDGTSPFNEQFF.